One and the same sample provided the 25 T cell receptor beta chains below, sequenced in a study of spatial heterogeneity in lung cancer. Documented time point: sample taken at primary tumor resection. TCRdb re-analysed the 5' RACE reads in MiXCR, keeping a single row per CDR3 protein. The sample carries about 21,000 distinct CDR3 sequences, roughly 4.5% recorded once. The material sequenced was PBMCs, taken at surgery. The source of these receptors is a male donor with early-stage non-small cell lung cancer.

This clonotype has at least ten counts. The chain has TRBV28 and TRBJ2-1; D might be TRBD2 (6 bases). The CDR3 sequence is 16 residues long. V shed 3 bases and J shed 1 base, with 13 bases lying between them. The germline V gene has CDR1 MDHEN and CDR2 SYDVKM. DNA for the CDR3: TGTGCCAGCAGTTTTAGACAGCGGGTTTCCTACAATGAGCAGTTCTTC. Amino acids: CASSFRQRVSYNEQFF. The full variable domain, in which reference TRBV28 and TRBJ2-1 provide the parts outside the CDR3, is DVKVTQSSRYLVKRTGEKVFLECVQDMDHENMFWYRQDPGLGLRLIYFSYDVKMKEKGDIPEGYSVSREKKERFSLILESASTNQTSMYLCASSFRQRVSYNEQFFGPGTRLTVL.

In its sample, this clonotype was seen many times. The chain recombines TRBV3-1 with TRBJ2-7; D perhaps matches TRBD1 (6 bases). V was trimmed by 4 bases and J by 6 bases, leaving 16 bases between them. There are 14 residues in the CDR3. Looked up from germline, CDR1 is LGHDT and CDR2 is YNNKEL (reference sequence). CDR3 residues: CASSLGAGVVEQYF. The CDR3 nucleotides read TGTGCCAGCAGCCTCGGGGCAGGGGTTGTCGAGCAGTACTTC.

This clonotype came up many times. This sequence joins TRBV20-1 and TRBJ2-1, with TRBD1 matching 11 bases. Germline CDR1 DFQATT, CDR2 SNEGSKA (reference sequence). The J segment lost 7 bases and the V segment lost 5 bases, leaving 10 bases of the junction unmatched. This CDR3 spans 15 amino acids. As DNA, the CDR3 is TGCAGTGCTCACACCGGACAGGGGGCGCGGAATGAGCAGTTCTTC. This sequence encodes CSAHTGQGARNEQFF.

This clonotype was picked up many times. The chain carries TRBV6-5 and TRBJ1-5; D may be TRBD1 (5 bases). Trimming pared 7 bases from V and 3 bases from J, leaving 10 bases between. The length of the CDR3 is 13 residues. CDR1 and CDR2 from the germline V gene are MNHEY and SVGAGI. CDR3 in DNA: TGTGCCAGCACCCCGGGGCTCAATCAGCCCCAGCATTTT. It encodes CASTPGLNQPQHF.

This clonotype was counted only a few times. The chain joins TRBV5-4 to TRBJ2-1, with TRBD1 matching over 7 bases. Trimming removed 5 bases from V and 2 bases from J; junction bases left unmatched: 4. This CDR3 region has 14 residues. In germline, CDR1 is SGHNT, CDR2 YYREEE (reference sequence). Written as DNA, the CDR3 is TGTGCCAGCAGTCTACAGGGGACCTACAATGAGCAGTTCTTC. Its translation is CASSLQGTYNEQFF.

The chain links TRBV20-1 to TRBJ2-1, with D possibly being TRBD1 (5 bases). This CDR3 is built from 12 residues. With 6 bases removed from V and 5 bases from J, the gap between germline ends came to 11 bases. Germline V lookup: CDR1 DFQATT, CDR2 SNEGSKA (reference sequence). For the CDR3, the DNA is TGCAGTGCGCAGCAGGGAAACAATGAGCAGTTCTTC. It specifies CSAQQGNNEQFF.

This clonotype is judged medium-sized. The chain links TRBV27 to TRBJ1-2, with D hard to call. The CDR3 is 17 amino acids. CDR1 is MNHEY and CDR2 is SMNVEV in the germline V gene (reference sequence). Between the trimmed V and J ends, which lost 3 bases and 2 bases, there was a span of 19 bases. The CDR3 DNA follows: TGTGCCAGCAGTTTTTCCTCCGGGGTAGTGAAGAACTATGGCTACACCTTC. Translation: CASSFSSGVVKNYGYTF.

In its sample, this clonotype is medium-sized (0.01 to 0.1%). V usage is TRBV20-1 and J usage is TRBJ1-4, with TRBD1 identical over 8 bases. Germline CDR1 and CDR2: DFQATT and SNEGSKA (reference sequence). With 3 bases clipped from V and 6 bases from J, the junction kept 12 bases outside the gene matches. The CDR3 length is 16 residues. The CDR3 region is CSARRTGPSKDEKLFF. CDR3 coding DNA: TGCAGTGCTAGGAGGACAGGGCCATCGAAGGATGAAAAACTGTTTTTT.

The CDR3 here is CASSFGPTMNTEAFF. The DNA for the CDR3 is TGTGCCAGCAGTTTCGGGCCCACCATGAACACTGAAGCTTTCTTT. This chain uses TRBV12-3 or TRBV12-4 with TRBJ1-1; D not certain. The CDR3 is made up of 15 amino acids. Trimming left V 3 bases short and J 0 bases short, with 11 bases between.

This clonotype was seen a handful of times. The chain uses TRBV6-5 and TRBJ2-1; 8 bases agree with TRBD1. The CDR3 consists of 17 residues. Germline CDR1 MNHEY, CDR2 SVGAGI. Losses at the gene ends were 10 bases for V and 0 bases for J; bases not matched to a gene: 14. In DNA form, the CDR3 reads TGTGCCACTGTAGGGGGACAGGTCATAAACTCCTACAATGAGCAGTTCTTC. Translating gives CATVGGQVINSYNEQFF.

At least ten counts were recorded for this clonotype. CDR3 residues: CATSDPGTGRYEQFF. The CDR3 DNA is TGTGCCACCAGTGACCCCGGGACAGGGAGGTACGAGCAGTTCTTC. The chain uses TRBV24-1 and TRBJ2-1; 9 nucleotides agree with TRBD1. The CDR3 consists of 15 residues. The V segment lost 4 bases and the J segment 10 bases; nucleotides outside the gene matches: 10. Per the germline V gene, CDR1 is KGHDR and CDR2 is SFDVKD.

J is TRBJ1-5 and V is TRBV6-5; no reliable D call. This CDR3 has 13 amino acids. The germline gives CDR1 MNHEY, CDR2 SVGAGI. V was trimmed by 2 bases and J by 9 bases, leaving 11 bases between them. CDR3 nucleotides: TGTGCCAGCAGTTACGACAACTCAGGGCCCCAGCATTTT. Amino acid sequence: CASSYDNSGPQHF.

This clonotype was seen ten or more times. CDR3 nucleotides: TGTGCCAGCAATCGGGACGGGGGTTCACCCCTCCACTTT. It yields the protein CASNRDGGSPLHF. The chain employs TRBV3-1 and TRBJ1-6, with D perhaps matching TRBD1 (5 bases). V was shortened by 7 bases and J by 9 bases, with 13 bases between the two germline ends. Germline CDR1 LGHDT, CDR2 YNNKEL (reference sequence). The CDR3 is 13 amino acids.

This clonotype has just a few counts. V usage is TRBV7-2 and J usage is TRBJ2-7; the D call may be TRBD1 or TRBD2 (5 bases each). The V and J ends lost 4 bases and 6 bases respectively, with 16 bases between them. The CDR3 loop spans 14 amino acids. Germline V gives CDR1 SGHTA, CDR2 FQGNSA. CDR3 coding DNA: TGTGCCAGCAGCTCCGACTGGGGGAAAGGCGAGCAGTACTTC. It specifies CASSSDWGKGEQYF.

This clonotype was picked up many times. The CDR3 DNA reads as TGTGCCAGCAGTTACTCCGGGACAGGGACGGCTGGCGATCAGCCCCAGCATTTT. Its protein is CASSYSGTGTAGDQPQHF. The chain employs TRBV6-6 and TRBJ1-5; TRBD1 matches at 9 bases. CDR1 MNHNY and CDR2 SVGAGI come from the germline V gene (reference sequence). V lost 0 bases and J lost 5; bases outside the gene matches: 11. The CDR3 is made up of 18 amino acids.

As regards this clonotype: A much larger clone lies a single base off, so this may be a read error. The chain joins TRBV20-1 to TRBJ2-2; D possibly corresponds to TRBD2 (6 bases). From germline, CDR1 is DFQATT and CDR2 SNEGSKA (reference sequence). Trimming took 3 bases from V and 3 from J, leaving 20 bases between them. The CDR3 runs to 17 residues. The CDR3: CSARHGRGLLDTGELFF. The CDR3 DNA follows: TGCAGTGCTAGGCACGGGAGAGGGTTATTGGACACCGGGGAGCTGTTTTTT.

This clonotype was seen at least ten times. The CDR3 DNA reads TGTGCCAGCAGCTTAATTCAGGGCCTAAATGAAAAACTGTTTTTT. Translating gives CASSLIQGLNEKLFF. V is TRBV7-9 and J is TRBJ1-4; TRBD1 is a possible D gene (5 bases). This CDR3 contains 15 residues. CDR1 and CDR2 from the germline V gene are SEHNR and FQNEAQ (reference sequence). V dropped 2 bases and J dropped 5 bases, with 12 bases sitting between them.

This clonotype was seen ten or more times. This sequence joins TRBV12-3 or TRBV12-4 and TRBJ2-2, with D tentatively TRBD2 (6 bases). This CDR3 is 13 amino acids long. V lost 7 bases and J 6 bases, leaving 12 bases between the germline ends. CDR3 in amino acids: CASTNGGAGELFF. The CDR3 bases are TGTGCCAGCACCAACGGGGGAGCCGGGGAGCTGTTTTTT.

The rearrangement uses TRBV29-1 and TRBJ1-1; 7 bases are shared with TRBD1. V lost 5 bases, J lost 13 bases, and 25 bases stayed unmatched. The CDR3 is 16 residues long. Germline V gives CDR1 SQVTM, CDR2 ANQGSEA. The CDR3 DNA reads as TGCAGCGTTCCTGCCAGAGGGCAGGGGGACGCGACTGGGGATTTCTTT. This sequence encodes CSVPARGQGDATGDFF. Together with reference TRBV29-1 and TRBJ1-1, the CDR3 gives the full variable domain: SAVISQKPSRDICQRGTSLTIQCQVDSQVTMMFWYRQQPGQSLTLIATANQGSEATYESGFVIDKFPISRPNLTFSTLTVSNMSPEDSSIYLCSVPARGQGDATGDFFGQGTRLTVV.

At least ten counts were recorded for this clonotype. In DNA, the CDR3 is TGTGCCACCCGCTCCGATGGGACATCAGATACGCAGTATTTT. It specifies CATRSDGTSDTQYF. The chain couples TRBV24-1 to TRBJ2-3; the D gene is possibly TRBD1 (6 bases). The length of the CDR3 is 14 residues. Germline loops: CDR1 KGHDR, CDR2 SFDVKD. Trimming took off 9 bases at V and 4 bases at J, with 16 bases between the two ends.

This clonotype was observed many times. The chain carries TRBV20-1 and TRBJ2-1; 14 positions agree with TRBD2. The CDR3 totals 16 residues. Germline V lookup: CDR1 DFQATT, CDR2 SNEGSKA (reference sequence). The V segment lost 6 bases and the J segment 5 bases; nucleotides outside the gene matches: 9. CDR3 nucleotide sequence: TGCAGTGCAACCGGGACTAGCGGGAGCCGTAACAATGAGCAGTTCTTC. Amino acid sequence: CSATGTSGSRNNEQFF.

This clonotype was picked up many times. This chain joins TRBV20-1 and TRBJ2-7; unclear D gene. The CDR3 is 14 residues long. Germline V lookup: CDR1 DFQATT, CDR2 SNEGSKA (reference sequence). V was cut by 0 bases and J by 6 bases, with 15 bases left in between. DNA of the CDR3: TGCAGTGCTAGAGATCCCCTCTTATGGAGCGAGCAGTACTTC. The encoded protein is CSARDPLLWSEQYF.

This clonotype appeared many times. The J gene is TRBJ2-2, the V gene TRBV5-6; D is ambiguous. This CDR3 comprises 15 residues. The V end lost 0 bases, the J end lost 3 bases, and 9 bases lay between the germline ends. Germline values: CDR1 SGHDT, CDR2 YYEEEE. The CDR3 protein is CASSLEGSYTGELFF. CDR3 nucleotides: TGTGCCAGCAGCTTGGAGGGCAGTTACACCGGGGAGCTGTTTTTT.

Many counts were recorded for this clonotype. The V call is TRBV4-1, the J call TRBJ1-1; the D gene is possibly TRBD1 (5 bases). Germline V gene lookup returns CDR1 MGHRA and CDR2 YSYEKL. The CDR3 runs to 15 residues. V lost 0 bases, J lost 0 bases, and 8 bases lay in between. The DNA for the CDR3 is TGCGCCAGCAGCCAAGATTTGGGACTGAACACTGAAGCTTTCTTT. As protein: CASSQDLGLNTEAFF.

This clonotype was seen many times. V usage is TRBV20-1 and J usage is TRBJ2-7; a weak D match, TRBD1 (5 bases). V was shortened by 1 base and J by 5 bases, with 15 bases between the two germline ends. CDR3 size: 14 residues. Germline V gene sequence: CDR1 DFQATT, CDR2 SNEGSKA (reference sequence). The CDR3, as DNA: TGCAGTGCTAGAGGGGCCAGGGATCACCACGAGCAGTACTTC. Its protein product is CSARGARDHHEQYF.